These 15 T cell receptor beta chains originate from one sample sequenced in a study of vaccination effects on CD4 cells after COVID-19. The culture ran for 10 days, and then CD4+ T cells were isolated. TCRdb's copy holds only in-frame clones and misses some; the assay was immunoSEQ multiplex PCR. The data hold 50,000 to 70,000 clones, with under 85% observed a single time. No antigen has been identified for these receptors. The sequenced sample was CD4+ T cells from PBMCs cultured without peptide, obtained before COVID-19 vaccination. These receptors originate from a human donor who had a prior SARS-CoV-2 infection.

V and J are TRBV30 and TRBJ1-2; no clear D. Trimming pared 0 bases from V and 0 bases from J, leaving 14 bases between. Per germline, CDR1 GTSNPN and CDR2 SVGIG (reference sequence). The CDR3 is 16 amino acids. The CDR3 loop is CAWSVVGGLANYGYTF. The CDR3 coding sequence is TGTGCCTGGAGTGTAGTTGGCGGACTAGCTAACTATGGCTACACCTTC. The whole variable domain, remainder taken from reference TRBV30 and TRBJ1-2, is SQTIHQWPATLVQPVGSPLSLECTVEGTSNPNLYWYRQAAGRGLQLLFYSVGIGQISSEVPQNLSASRPQDRQFILSSKKLLLSDSGFYLCAWSVVGGLANYGYTFGSGTRLTVV.

This sequence joins TRBV6-2 or TRBV6-3 and TRBJ2-7, with D possibly TRBD2 on 5 matching bases. The ends were cut back, 3 bases at V and 4 bases at J, with 7 bases in the middle. Germline CDR1 reads MNHEY; CDR2 reads SVGEGT. The CDR3 extends over 12 amino acids. The CDR3 loop reads CASSYREYEQYF. CDR3 sequence (DNA): TGTGCCAGCAGTTATCGGGAATACGAGCAGTACTTC.

This chain connects TRBV9 to TRBJ2-5, with 8 bases fitting TRBD1. With V trimmed by 3 bases and J by 5 bases, 6 bases remained unmatched. This CDR3 has 14 residues. Germline CDR1 reads SGDLS; CDR2 reads YYNGEE. CDR3 residues: CASSGRTGFETQYF. In nucleotides, the CDR3 is TGTGCCAGCAGCGGACGGACAGGGTTTGAGACCCAGTACTTC.

This chain uses TRBV6-5 with TRBJ2-5, with TRBD2 identical over 10 bases. Germline values: CDR1 MNHEY, CDR2 SVGAGI. The CDR3 has 15 residues. Trimming removed 7 bases from V and 3 bases from J; junction bases left unmatched: 8. DNA for the CDR3: TGTGCCAGCAACCCAACCGGGACTAGCGAAGAGACCCAGTACTTC. It encodes CASNPTGTSEETQYF.

The chain combines TRBV5-1 with TRBJ2-5, with D maybe TRBD1 (6 bases). Germline V gene lookup returns CDR1 SGHRS and CDR2 YFSETQ. Trimming removed 2 bases at V and 4 bases at J, with 15 bases between. The length of the CDR3 is 15 residues. The CDR3 DNA sequence: TGCGCCAGCAGCTTCGGGACACTCATGGGAGAGACCCAGTACTTC. This translates into CASSFGTLMGETQYF.

The CDR3 region has the DNA TGTGCCAGCAGCTTCGACCTAGCGGTGACCTACAATGAGCAGTTCTTC. Encoded protein: CASSFDLAVTYNEQFF. The chain carries TRBV11-2 and TRBJ2-1; 7 bases are a match to TRBD2. The V gene end was trimmed by 3 bases and the J gene end by 2 bases; junction bases not matched to a gene: 7. Germline CDR1 SGHAT, CDR2 FQNNGV. This CDR3 is built from 16 residues.

The V and J genes are TRBV6-2 or TRBV6-3 and TRBJ2-7; 8 bases fit TRBD2. From germline, CDR1 is MNHEY and CDR2 SVGEGT. CDR3 length equals 15 residues. Germline trimming cut 6 bases from V and 2 bases from J; bases unmatched to any gene: 9. CDR3 protein: CASSDPPGLAYEQYF. CDR3 DNA sequence: TGTGCCAGCAGCGACCCCCCGGGACTAGCCTACGAGCAGTACTTC.

The rearrangement links TRBV18 to TRBJ1-2; D call uncertain. The CDR3 has 14 amino acids. The germline CDR1 and CDR2 sequences are KGHSH and LQKENI. Trimming removed 5 bases at V and 8 bases at J, with 18 bases between. CDR3 sequence: CASSATSRLGGYTF. The CDR3 region has the DNA TGTGCCAGCTCAGCCACGTCCAGGTTGGGCGGCTACACCTTC.

V is TRBV27 and J is TRBJ1-1, with 7 nucleotides matching TRBD1. In germline, CDR1 is MNHEY, CDR2 SMNVEV (reference sequence). CDR3 length: 14 amino acids. The V and J ends lost 4 bases and 2 bases, in that order; junction bases with no gene match: 4. The CDR3 here is CASSSQGFNTEAFF. The CDR3 coding sequence is TGTGCCAGCAGTTCACAGGGGTTTAACACTGAAGCTTTCTTT.

This clone was counted a single time. The chain employs TRBV23-1 and TRBJ2-5; D is uncertain. TRBV23-1 falls under the ORF class, with uncertain function. Between the trimmed V and J ends, which lost 3 bases and 4 bases, there was a span of 12 bases. The CDR3 loop spans 14 amino acids. For the CDR3, the DNA is TGCGCCAGCAGTCAGGTCGGTTGTTTAGAGACCCAGTACTTC. Translating it yields CASSQVGCLETQYF.

The chain is built from TRBV4-2 and TRBJ2-1; tentatively, D is TRBD2 (5 bases). The CDR3 length is 16 residues. CDR1 and CDR2 from the germline V gene are LGHNA and YNFKEQ. The V and J ends lost 1 base and 8 bases respectively, with 18 bases between them. The CDR3 loop reads CASSQVQDSTWDEQFF. The CDR3 coding sequence is TGTGCCAGCAGCCAAGTTCAGGACTCTACATGGGATGAGCAGTTCTTC.

The V call is TRBV4-1, the J call TRBJ1-2; no clear D. Germline V gene lookup returns CDR1 MGHRA and CDR2 YSYEKL. The length of the CDR3 is 14 residues. V lost 4 bases and J 4 bases, leaving 13 bases between the germline ends. CDR3: CASSPTGSFYGYTF. In nucleotides, the CDR3 is TGCGCCAGCAGCCCGACGGGTTCCTTCTATGGCTACACCTTC.

This clone was seen a few times. The CDR3: CASSLQGRTSGANVLTF. CDR3 in DNA: TGTGCCAGCAGCTTGCAGGGACGGACCTCTGGGGCCAACGTCCTGACTTTC. The rearrangement uses TRBV7-2 and TRBJ2-6, with D perhaps given as TRBD1 or TRBD2 (5 bases each). V gave up 3 bases and J gave up 0 bases, with 12 bases separating them. The CDR3 is 17 amino acids. The germline CDR1 and CDR2 sequences are SGHTA and FQGNSA.

The table lists this clone with a count of one. The V call is TRBV30, the J call TRBJ1-5; no firm D call. With 5 bases removed from V and 6 bases from J, the gap between germline ends came to 14 bases. CDR1 GTSNPN and CDR2 SVGIG come from the germline V gene (reference sequence). The CDR3 consists of 13 residues. In nucleotides, the CDR3 is TGTGCCTGGTCCAAGTCGCTCAGTCAGCCCCAGCATTTT. It encodes CAWSKSLSQPQHF.

This chain joins TRBV6-5 and TRBJ2-1; D is unresolved. Germline V gives CDR1 MNHEY, CDR2 SVGAGI. This CDR3 is built from 11 residues. Trimming cost V 9 bases and J 8 bases, with 11 bases left between them. CDR3 sequence (DNA): TGTGCCAGTCAGACCTGGGATGAGCAGTTCTTC. Amino acid sequence: CASQTWDEQFF.